This T cell receptor (beta chain) was obtained from a study of T cells in localized non-small cell lung cancer. General study points: The highest T cell clonality was in uninvolved adjacent lung, above tumor. Overall survival was longer when the density of T cells in the blood was higher. Because only a single region of the tumor was sequenced, heterogeneity remains possible.

Concerning this clone itself: Its antigen remains unidentified.

Harvested at least 2 cm beyond the tumor margin, adjacent lung showed no atypia. The protocol was immunoSEQ multiplex PCR, while the TCRdb copy is restricted to in-frame clones and leaves out a portion. Of about 1,300 clones in the sample, about 20% were seen once. In germline, CDR1 is MDHEN, CDR2 SYDVKM. V dropped 2 bases and J dropped 6; count of bases not matched to a gene: 6. The CDR3 sequence is 15 residues long. This chain links TRBV28 with TRBJ1-1; 10 positions match TRBD1. The sample was normal lung tissue next to the tumor, taken before any cancer treatment. This clonotype was sampled from a male donor older than 55 with stage I lung adenocarcinoma. The CDR3 DNA is TGTGCCAGCAGTTTAGAGGGACAGGGGTCCCCTGAAGCTTTCTTT. The encoded protein is CASSLEGQGSPEAFF. Filled out from reference TRBV28 and TRBJ1-1, the complete variable domain reads DVKVTQSSRYLVKRTGEKVFLECVQDMDHENMFWYRQDPGLGLRLIYFSYDVKMKEKGDIPEGYSVSREKKERFSLILESASTNQTSMYLCASSLEGQGSPEAFFGQGTRLTVV.